The entry below gives a single T cell receptor beta chain sequence along with its context. Sequenced by immunoSEQ multiplex PCR; TCRdb stores in-frame clones only, minus some. The sample includes some 230,000 clones, just under 85% seen only once; the top ten take about 15%. The trim removed 2 bases at V and 2 bases at J, leaving 3 bases unmatched. The CDR3 is made up of 14 amino acids. From germline, CDR1 is GTSNPN and CDR2 SVGIG (reference sequence). Across 24 US areas, participants ranged in age from about 18 to 90 years. This record comes from a study of blood T cell repertoires in COVID-19. V is TRBV30 and J is TRBJ2-3, with 8 bases identical to TRBD2. Sequenced sample: PBMCs or T cells enriched from blood (not recorded which). This receptor was obtained from a man between 40 and 49 years old who had recovered from COVID-19. CDR3 region: CAWSTLAVTDTQYF. Here the CDR3 DNA reads TGTGCCTGGAGTACACTAGCGGTCACAGATACGCAGTATTTT.